Listed below are T cell receptor beta chains from one sample, sequenced in a study of blood T cell repertoires in COVID-19. The table came from immunoSEQ multiplex PCR; TCRdb's copy has only in-frame clones and leaves some out. The table lists about 160,000 clones, around 84% of them singletons, with about 8% in the top ten. Material for sequencing was PBMCs or T cells enriched from blood (not recorded which). The receptors were gathered from a woman between 45 and 65 years old who had recovered from COVID-19. Both conserved end residues are part of each CDR3. Fields, in order: V gene, J gene, clone size, D gene, CDR3 DNA, CDR3 protein. A D gene is named only where the DNA matches it firmly. Rows may omit the clone size; those that give it use once, few, many or a size class.

V: TRBV12-3/TRBV12-4; J: TRBJ2-1; size: NA; D: NA; DNA: TGTGCCAGCAGTTTAGGGGCAGAGCAGTTCTTC; CDR3: CASSLGAEQFF
V: TRBV29-1; J: TRBJ2-2; size: few; D: TRBD2; DNA: TGCAGCGCGCGGGGGGCGGGGAACACCGGGGAGCTGTTTTTT; CDR3: CSARGAGNTGELFF
V: TRBV28; J: TRBJ1-6; size: NA; D: TRBD1; DNA: TGTGCCAGCAGCAGCGGACAGGGGTTAAATTCACCCCTCCACTTT; CDR3: CASSSGQGLNSPLHF
V: TRBV6-5; J: TRBJ2-1; size: NA; D: NA; DNA: TGTGCCAGCAGTTACTCCGCAGGGTCCTACAATGAGCAGTTCTTC; CDR3: CASSYSAGSYNEQFF
V: TRBV4-3; J: TRBJ1-4; size: NA; D: NA; DNA: TGCGCCAGCAGCTCGCAGGTTGTTTATAATGAAAAACTGTTTTTT; CDR3: CASSSQVVYNEKLFF
V: TRBV19; J: TRBJ2-6; size: NA; D: TRBD1; DNA: TGTGCCAGCGCAGGGGGCGCGTATGGATCTGGGGCCAACGTCCTGACTTTC; CDR3: CASAGGAYGSGANVLTF
V: TRBV4-2; J: TRBJ1-4; size: NA; D: NA; DNA: TGTGCCAGCAGCCGCTCTCAGGGTAGTTCGGCTGAAAAACTGTTTTTT; CDR3: CASSRSQGSSAEKLFF
V: TRBV27; J: TRBJ1-1; size: NA; D: NA; DNA: TGTGCCAGCAGTCAGGTGATGAACACTGAAGCTTTCTTT; CDR3: CASSQVMNTEAFF
V: TRBV10-3; J: TRBJ1-1; size: few; D: NA; DNA: TGTGCCATCAGGACACTAGGGGCTGCGGGGACTGAAGCTTTCTTT; CDR3: CAIRTLGAAGTEAFF
V: TRBV4-2; J: TRBJ2-5; size: few; D: NA; DNA: TGTGCCAGCAGCCAAGAAGCTGCTAGTCAAGAGACCCAGTACTTC; CDR3: CASSQEAASQETQYF
V: TRBV29-1; J: TRBJ2-3; size: NA; D: NA; DNA: TGCAGCGTTGAAGACGGCGCGGGCACAGATACGCAGTATTTT; CDR3: CSVEDGAGTDTQYF
V: TRBV4-2; J: TRBJ1-2; size: few; D: NA; DNA: TGTGCCAGCAGCCCTCTCGGGCAGGGCTATGGCTACACCTTC; CDR3: CASSPLGQGYGYTF
V: TRBV2; J: TRBJ2-7; size: once; D: TRBD1; DNA: TGTGCCAGCAGTCGACAGGGGACCTACGAGCAGTACTTC; CDR3: CASSRQGTYEQYF
V: TRBV6-5; J: TRBJ1-2; size: NA; D: NA; DNA: TGTGCCAGCAGTTACGGAAAAGACAGGGGCTACACCTTC; CDR3: CASSYGKDRGYTF
V: TRBV3-1/TRBV3-2; J: TRBJ2-5; size: NA; D: TRBD2; DNA: TGTCCCACCAGCCACGGGAGGGGGGGGGAGACCCAGTACTTC; CDR3: CPTSHGRGGETQYF
V: TRBV11-2; J: TRBJ2-2; size: NA; D: NA; DNA: TGTGCCAGCAGCCCTCCACTAGTGCGGGCGAACGGGGAGCTGTTTTTT; CDR3: CASSPPLVRANGELFF
V: TRBV11-3; J: TRBJ2-2; size: NA; D: TRBD1; DNA: TGTGCCAGCAGCTCAGGGACAGGGGACACCGGGGAGCTGTTTTTT; CDR3: CASSSGTGDTGELFF
V: TRBV3-1/TRBV3-2; J: TRBJ2-1; size: NA; D: NA; DNA: TGTGCCAGCAGCGGAAAAGGGACAAGACTCCAGTTCTTC; CDR3: CASSGKGTRLQFF
V: TRBV5-1; J: TRBJ1-1; size: NA; D: NA; DNA: TGCGCCAGCAGCAAAACGAAGGGGGTAGTCACTGAAGCTTTCTTT; CDR3: CASSKTKGVVTEAFF
V: TRBV27; J: TRBJ1-5; size: once; D: NA; DNA: TGTGCCAGCAGTCAGGGCCACAATCAGCCCCAGCATTTT; CDR3: CASSQGHNQPQHF
V: TRBV28; J: TRBJ2-3; size: NA; D: NA; DNA: TGTGCCATCGAGAAAGATACGCAGTATTTT; CDR3: CAIEKDTQYF
V: TRBV7-2; J: TRBJ1-2; size: NA; D: TRBD1; DNA: TGTGCCAGCAGAGAGAGGGGACAGATCTATGGCTACACCTTC; CDR3: CASRERGQIYGYTF
V: TRBV6-6; J: TRBJ1-4; size: NA; D: TRBD1; DNA: TGTGCCAGCAGTCCGGGACAGGGGTCAGGAAAACTGTTTTTT; CDR3: CASSPGQGSGKLFF
V: TRBV5-1; J: TRBJ1-2; size: NA; D: TRBD1; DNA: TGCGCCAGCAGCTTGCCGGCAGGGGGCGCGATGAACTATGGCTACACCTTC; CDR3: CASSLPAGGAMNYGYTF
V: TRBV5-1; J: TRBJ2-2; size: NA; D: TRBD2; DNA: TGCGCCAGCAGCCCCGGGAGGACCACCGGGGAGCTGTTTTTT; CDR3: CASSPGRTTGELFF
V: TRBV30; J: TRBJ2-2; size: NA; D: NA; DNA: TGTGCCTGGAGTGTACGCGCAGGGAACACCGGGGAGCTGTTTTTT; CDR3: CAWSVRAGNTGELFF
V: TRBV5-4; J: TRBJ2-3; size: NA; D: TRBD2; DNA: TGTGCCAGCAGCTTGGAGGGTAGCGGGGGGGCGTCAGATACGCAGTATTTT; CDR3: CASSLEGSGGASDTQYF
V: TRBV7-2; J: TRBJ2-6; size: NA; D: NA; DNA: TGTGCCAGCAGCTTGGCAGGGTCTGGGGCCAACGTCCTGACTTTC; CDR3: CASSLAGSGANVLTF
V: TRBV27; J: TRBJ2-1; size: NA; D: NA; DNA: TGTGCCAGCAGTTTATCGGCAAGCTCCTACAATGAGCAGTTCTTC; CDR3: CASSLSASSYNEQFF
V: TRBV9; J: TRBJ1-4; size: NA; D: TRBD1; DNA: TGTGCCAGCACCCCGGGACAGGGGTCTTTTAATGAAAAACTGTTTTTT; CDR3: CASTPGQGSFNEKLFF
V: TRBV5-1; J: TRBJ2-2; size: few; D: NA; DNA: TGCGCCAGCGGACCCAGGGAAAAGGGGGAGCTGTTTTTT; CDR3: CASGPREKGELFF
V: TRBV7-2; J: TRBJ2-5; size: NA; D: NA; DNA: TGTGCCAGCAGCCAAGAGGACAATCCTTCGGTGGGGACCCAGTACTTC; CDR3: CASSQEDNPSVGTQYF
V: TRBV7-3; J: TRBJ2-7; size: NA; D: NA; DNA: TGTGCCAGCAGCTTAAATCCAACCTACGAGCAGTACTTC; CDR3: CASSLNPTYEQYF
V: TRBV7-3; J: TRBJ1-4; size: NA; D: TRBD1; DNA: TGTGCCAGCAGTCAGGGGGTTACGACTAATGAAAAACTGTTTTTT; CDR3: CASSQGVTTNEKLFF
V: TRBV2; J: TRBJ1-6; size: NA; D: NA; DNA: TGTGCCAGTTACCGGGACTCCTATAATTCACCCCTCCACTTT; CDR3: CASYRDSYNSPLHF